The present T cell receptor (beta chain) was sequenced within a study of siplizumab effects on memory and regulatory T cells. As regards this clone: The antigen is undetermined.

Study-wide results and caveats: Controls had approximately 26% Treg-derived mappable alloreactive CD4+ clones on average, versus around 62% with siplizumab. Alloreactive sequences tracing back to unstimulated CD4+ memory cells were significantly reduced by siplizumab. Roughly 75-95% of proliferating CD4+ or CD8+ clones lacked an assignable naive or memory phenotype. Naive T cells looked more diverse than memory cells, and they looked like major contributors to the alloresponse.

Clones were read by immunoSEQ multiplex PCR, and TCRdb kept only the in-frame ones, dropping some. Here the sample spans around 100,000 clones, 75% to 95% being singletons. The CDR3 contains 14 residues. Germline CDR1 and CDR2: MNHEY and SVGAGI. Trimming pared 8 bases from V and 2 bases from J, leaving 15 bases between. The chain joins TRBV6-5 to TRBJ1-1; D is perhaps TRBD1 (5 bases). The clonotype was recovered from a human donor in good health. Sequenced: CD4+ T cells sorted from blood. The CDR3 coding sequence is TGTGCCAGCCGACCCTCCGGGGCCAACACTGAAGCTTTCTTT. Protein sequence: CASRPSGANTEAFF.